This entry concerns a single T cell receptor (beta chain). This sample is drawn from a study of cytomegalovirus exposure and HLA in healthy donors. The PCR made use of 60 Vbeta and 13 Jbeta primers. Data came from immunoSEQ multiplex PCR; TCRdb stores just in-frame clones and leaves some out. The repertoire has around 99,000 clones, over 65% of them found once; the top ten carry over 3%. Looked up from germline, CDR1 is MRHNA and CDR2 is SNTAGT. V trimming: 5 bases; J trimming: 6 bases; junction bases outside the gene matches: 12. The CDR3 is made up of 16 amino acids. This sequence was found in a man between 35 and 55 years old in good health and CMV-seronegative. The chain couples TRBV6-4 to TRBJ2-3; 9 bases are a match to TRBD1. The material sequenced was PBMCs. CDR3 loop: CASSPAGQGAGDTQYF. The CDR3 DNA sequence: TGTGCCAGCAGTCCCGCGGGACAGGGCGCAGGGGATACGCAGTATTTT.